This TCR beta chain was sequenced for a study of blood T cell repertoires in COVID-19. Study-wide context: The origin of the acute and convalescent COVID-19 samples was the United States, Italy and Spain. T cells, B-cell-depleted T cells, or PBMCs supplied cDNA or gDNA.

Germline assignment: CDR1 ENHRY and CDR2 SYGVKD. The CDR3 runs 15 residues. V lost 3 bases, J lost 4 bases, and 3 bases stayed unmatched. Per the authors' pipeline: The assay estimated nucleated cells by amplifying reference gene primers. Libraries were prepared by immunoSEQ multiplex PCR; TCRdb keeps only in-frame clonotypes and omits some of them. For V, J and clone size, that table is used; D and trimming come from the DNA. Here the sample spans a few hundred thousand clones, around 81% being singletons. In Cohort 3, a recovered donor had either two negative PCRs, clearance, or symptom resolution. Sequenced input: PBMCs or T cells enriched from blood (not recorded which). V and J are TRBV10-3 and TRBJ1-2, with 12 bases identical to TRBD1. The sequence was collected from a man aged 50-59 years who had recovered from COVID-19. Written as DNA, the CDR3 is TGTGCCATCAGTGATAAGGGACAGGGGGCCTATGGCTACACCTTC. It is translated as CAISDKGQGAYGYTF.